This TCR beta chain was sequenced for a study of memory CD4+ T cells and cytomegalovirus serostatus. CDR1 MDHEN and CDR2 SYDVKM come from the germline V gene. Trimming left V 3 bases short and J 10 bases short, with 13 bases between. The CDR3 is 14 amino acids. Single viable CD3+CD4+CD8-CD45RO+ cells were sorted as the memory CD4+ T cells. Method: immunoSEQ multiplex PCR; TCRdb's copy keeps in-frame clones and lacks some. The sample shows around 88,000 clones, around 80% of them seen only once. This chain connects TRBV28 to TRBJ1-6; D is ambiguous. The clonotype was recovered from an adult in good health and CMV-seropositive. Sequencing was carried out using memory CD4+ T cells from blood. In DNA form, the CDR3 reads TGTGCCAGCAGTTTGCTTGGGGTTGGCTCACCCCTCCACTTT. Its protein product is CASSLLGVGSPLHF.